The 32 T cell receptor beta chains listed next were all sequenced from one sample in a study of response to subunit inactivated influenza vaccine. TCRdb itself ran the RT-PCR reads through MiXCR, one entry per CDR3 protein. The sample carries roughly 650,000 distinct CDR3 sequences, approximately 14% recorded once. Source: PBMCs from blood, taken 11 to 12 days after vaccination. Receptors originate from a man in his fifties who received an inactivated influenza vaccine.

This clonotype was seen only a few times. This chain links TRBV10-3 with TRBJ2-7; 11 bases are shared with TRBD2. Trimming at V came to 6 bases and at J to 3 bases, leaving 13 bases not matched to a gene. CDR3 length equals 17 residues. Germline V CDR1 and CDR2: ENHRY, SYGVKD. In DNA, the CDR3 is TGTGCCATCAGGGGACAGTCTAGCGGGAGGAACCTCTACGAGCAGTACTTC. The encoded protein is CAIRGQSSGRNLYEQYF.

With regard to this clonotype: Just one base apart from a much larger clone, this may be a read error. V is TRBV20-1 and J is TRBJ2-3; weak D call: TRBD2 (5 bases). The CDR3 sequence is 14 residues long. Germline loops: CDR1 DFQATT, CDR2 SNEGSKA (reference sequence). CDR3 in amino acids: CSASGGHSTVTQYF. The CDR3, as DNA: TGCAGTGCTAGTGGCGGGCACAGCACAGTTACGCAGTATTTT.

V usage is TRBV28 and J usage is TRBJ2-5; D tentatively fits TRBD1 or TRBD2 (5 bases each). Trimming removed 5 bases at V and 2 bases at J, with 12 bases between. Germline CDR1 MDHEN, CDR2 SYDVKM. CDR3 length: 14 amino acids. CDR3 loop: CASSDPGRQETQYF. The CDR3 DNA reads TGTGCCAGCAGTGATCCGGGACGACAAGAGACCCAGTACTTC.

This clonotype has just a few counts. CDR3 in DNA: TGTGCCAGCAGCCCCGTAGGGAGCGTGACAGATACGCAGTATTTT. Amino acid sequence: CASSPVGSVTDTQYF. J is TRBJ2-3 and V is TRBV7-8; tentatively, D is TRBD2 (5 bases). The CDR3 covers 15 residues. The ends were cut back, 5 bases at V and 3 bases at J, with 15 bases in the middle. CDR1 is SGHVS, CDR2 FQNEAQ, per germline.

Only a few counts were recorded for this clonotype. This chain joins TRBV27 and TRBJ2-2; D may be TRBD2 (5 bases). Per the germline V gene, CDR1 is MNHEY and CDR2 is SMNVEV (reference sequence). Between the trimmed V and J ends, which lost 0 bases and 7 bases, there was a span of 12 bases. This CDR3 comprises 15 residues. CDR3 amino acids: CASSLSAGHFGELFF. The CDR3 DNA reads as TGTGCCAGCAGTTTATCGGCGGGTCATTTCGGGGAGCTGTTTTTT.

The rearrangement links TRBV20-1 to TRBJ1-2, with D hard to call. Trimming took off 1 base at V and 3 bases at J, with 12 bases between the two ends. CDR3 size: 14 residues. Germline V gene sequence: CDR1 DFQATT, CDR2 SNEGSKA (reference sequence). The CDR3 nucleotides read TGCAGTGCTAGAGGGGCCTGGGATGACTATGGCTACACCTTC. The encoded protein is CSARGAWDDYGYTF.

This sequence joins TRBV15 and TRBJ1-1; TRBD1 agrees at 9 bases. Per germline, CDR1 LNHNV and CDR2 YYDKDF (reference sequence). The trim removed 2 bases at V and 4 bases at J, leaving 20 bases unmatched. The CDR3 totals 20 residues. The CDR3 reads CATSRRYQLRTGDLGTEAFF. The CDR3 nucleotides are TGTGCCACCAGCAGACGATATCAACTCCGGACAGGGGATTTGGGCACTGAAGCTTTCTTT. Looking up the rest from reference TRBV15 and TRBJ1-1 gives the full variable domain: DAMVIQNPRYQVTQFGKPVTLSCSQTLNHNVMYWYQQKSSQAPKLLFHYYDKDFNNEADTPDNFQSRRPNTSFCFLDIRSPGLGDTAMYLCATSRRYQLRTGDLGTEAFFGQGTRLTVV.

V is TRBV7-2 and J is TRBJ2-2; D might be TRBD1 or TRBD2, each matching 5 bases. The ends were cut back, 1 base at V and 0 bases at J, with 12 bases in the middle. The germline CDR1 and CDR2 sequences are SGHTA and FQGNSA. This CDR3 spans 17 amino acids. The CDR3 protein is CASSLVGTPTNTGELFF. The DNA of the CDR3 is TGTGCCAGCAGCTTAGTAGGGACGCCTACGAACACCGGGGAGCTGTTTTTT.

This clonotype occurred many times. The J gene is TRBJ2-7, the V gene TRBV18, with D unclear. CDR3 length: 13 amino acids. Germline V lookup: CDR1 KGHSH, CDR2 LQKENI. V shed 3 bases and J shed 4 bases, with 10 bases lying between them. CDR3 DNA sequence: TGTGCCAGCTCACCCCCGGAAGCTTACGAGCAGTACTTC. This gives the protein CASSPPEAYEQYF.

The chain joins TRBV12-3 or TRBV12-4 to TRBJ2-1, with 7 bases that match TRBD2. J was trimmed by 8 bases and V by 6 bases; bases with no gene match: 10. This CDR3 has 14 residues. For the CDR3, the DNA is TGTGCCAGCAGATCTAGCGGCCCCGGGGATGAGCAGTTCTTC. Translated, it gives CASRSSGPGDEQFF.

V is TRBV7-2 and J is TRBJ2-1; 8 bases align to TRBD2. The CDR3 covers 15 residues. Germline loops: CDR1 SGHTA, CDR2 FQGNSA. V lost 3 bases, J lost 7 bases, and 8 bases stayed unmatched. CDR3 bases: TGTGCCAGCAGCTTTCAGAGCGGGAGCGGGAATGAGCAGTTCTTC. Protein: CASSFQSGSGNEQFF.

This sequence joins TRBV5-6 and TRBJ1-2; a possible D gene is TRBD1 (6 bases). The CDR3 runs 15 residues. Trimming pared 0 bases from V and 5 bases from J, leaving 14 bases between. The germline V gene encodes CDR1 SGHDT and CDR2 YYEEEE. The CDR3, as DNA: TGTGCCAGCAGCTTGGCGGGGAGGGGGTCATATGGCTACACCTTC. Translation: CASSLAGRGSYGYTF. The complete variable domain, with remaining parts taken from reference TRBV5-6 and TRBJ1-2, reads DAGVTQSPTHLIKTRGQQVTLRCSPKSGHDTVSWYQQALGQGPQFIFQYYEEEERQRGNFPDRFSGHQFPNYSSELNVNALLLGDSALYLCASSLAGRGSYGYTFGSGTRLTVV.

V is TRBV11-2 and J is TRBJ1-2; 11 positions match TRBD1. V gave up 1 base and J gave up 7 bases; unmatched junction bases: 5. The CDR3 spans 15 residues. The germline gives CDR1 SGHAT, CDR2 FQNNGV. For the CDR3, the DNA is TGTGCCAGCAGCTTAGCGGACAGGGGGCGATTTGGCTACACCTTC. Translating gives CASSLADRGRFGYTF.

This clonotype was observed a few times. The rearrangement links TRBV7-2 to TRBJ1-4; TRBD1 might be the D (6 bases). The germline V and J ends were trimmed by 0 bases and 11 bases, with 16 bases remaining between them. Germline CDR1 SGHTA, CDR2 FQGNSA. CDR3 length equals 15 residues. The CDR3 loop reads CASSLASGGGRKLFF. CDR3 DNA sequence: TGTGCCAGCAGCTTAGCTTCCGGGGGCGGGCGGAAACTGTTTTTT.

This clonotype has a handful of counts. The chain recombines TRBV6-5 with TRBJ2-2; 9 bases line up with TRBD1. There are 16 residues in the CDR3. Looked up from germline, CDR1 is MNHEY and CDR2 is SVGAGI. The V segment lost 4 bases and the J segment 4 bases; nucleotides outside the gene matches: 7. CDR3 protein: CASSFGTGLGTGELFF. Here the CDR3 DNA reads TGTGCCAGCAGTTTCGGGACAGGGTTGGGCACCGGGGAGCTGTTTTTT.

In this sample, this clonotype turned up a few times. This chain links TRBV7-9 with TRBJ2-7, with 8 nucleotides matching TRBD1. CDR1 is SEHNR, CDR2 FQNEAQ, per germline (reference sequence). CDR3 length equals 15 residues. The ends lost 5 bases at V and 2 bases at J; junction bases unmatched: 8. The CDR3 spells CASSPWTGPTYEQYF. The CDR3 DNA sequence: TGTGCCAGCAGCCCATGGACAGGGCCCACCTACGAGCAGTACTTC.

This clonotype turned up a few times. The genes are TRBV12-3 or TRBV12-4 and TRBJ1-5, with D possibly matching TRBD1 (5 bases). The CDR3 loop spans 15 amino acids. The V end was cut by 3 bases, the J end by 6 bases, with 15 bases between. CDR3 in DNA: TGTGCCAGCAGTTTTGGCAGGGCCCAAGGTCAGCCCCAGCATTTT. As protein: CASSFGRAQGQPQHF.

Ten or more counts support this clonotype. This chain links TRBV7-3 with TRBJ2-3; 7 nucleotides agree with TRBD2. Germline CDR1 and CDR2: SGHTA and FQGTGA. The length of the CDR3 is 14 residues. V shed 5 bases and J 1 base; nucleotides not matched to a gene: 3. DNA of the CDR3: TGTGCCAGCAGCCCTACTAGCGGCACAGATACGCAGTATTTT. It is translated as CASSPTSGTDTQYF.

This clonotype was observed a handful of times. The V and J genes are TRBV12-3 or TRBV12-4 and TRBJ1-4; D unresolved. This CDR3 contains 13 residues. V lost 8 bases, J lost 0 bases, and 7 bases lay in between. The CDR3 loop is CASSDSTNEKLFF. CDR3 bases: TGTGCCAGCTCCGACTCAACTAATGAAAAACTGTTTTTT.

This clonotype was picked up many times. Written as DNA, the CDR3 is TGTGCCAGCAGCTTGGACAGGGGGTCAGATACGCAGTATTTT. Translating it yields CASSLDRGSDTQYF. J is TRBJ2-3 and V is TRBV11-2, with 10 positions matching TRBD1. V trimming: 3 bases; J trimming: 4 bases; junction bases outside the gene matches: 1. This CDR3 is 14 amino acids long. Looked up from germline, CDR1 is SGHAT and CDR2 is FQNNGV.

This chain connects TRBV5-5 to TRBJ2-6, with D uncertain. The CDR3 has 17 residues. Per the germline V gene, CDR1 is SGHKS and CDR2 is YYEKEE (reference sequence). Trimming cost V 0 bases and J 1 base, with 11 bases left between them. The CDR3 coding sequence is TGTGCCAGCAGCTTGGGGTGGGGATCGTCTGGGGCCAACGTCCTGACTTTC. This codes for CASSLGWGSSGANVLTF.

This clonotype was seen more than once but under ten times. V usage is TRBV6-5 and J usage is TRBJ1-5; maybe TRBD1 (5 bases). V lost 0 bases and J lost 6, with 12 bases in between. CDR1 MNHEY and CDR2 SVGAGI come from the germline V gene. The length of the CDR3 is 15 residues. In nucleotides, the CDR3 is TGTGCCAGCAGTTACTCCCTGGGACCGGCTCAGCCCCAGCATTTT. Protein sequence: CASSYSLGPAQPQHF.

DNA for the CDR3: TGTGCCAGCAGCACAAGGGTCGAAGAGACCCAGTACTTC. Protein sequence: CASSTRVEETQYF. The V and J genes are TRBV9 and TRBJ2-5; D gene unclear. The V and J ends lost 4 bases and 3 bases respectively, with 10 bases between them. The CDR3 is made up of 13 amino acids. Germline assignment: CDR1 SGDLS and CDR2 YYNGEE.

This clonotype was found a few times. The V call is TRBV5-5, the J call TRBJ2-5; 8 nucleotides line up with TRBD1. The CDR3 length is 16 residues. Germline assignment: CDR1 SGHKS and CDR2 YYEKEE (reference sequence). Trimming cost V 0 bases and J 2 bases; bases outside gene matches: 6. CDR3 protein: CASSLAGQGGQETQYF. As DNA, the CDR3 is TGTGCCAGCAGCTTGGCCGGACAGGGCGGTCAAGAGACCCAGTACTTC.

The chain joins TRBV7-3 to TRBJ1-2, with D possibly TRBD1 on 5 matching bases. The germline V gene encodes CDR1 SGHTA and CDR2 FQGTGA. The CDR3 extends over 15 amino acids. Trimming removed 5 bases from V and 8 bases from J, with 21 bases in between. CDR3 coding DNA: TGTGCCAGCAGCCCCCAAGGGGAGGGTATCGGCGGCTACACCTTC. Protein sequence: CASSPQGEGIGGYTF.

The chain has TRBV6-2 or TRBV6-3 and TRBJ2-1; D ambiguous. The CDR3 is 15 residues long. Trimming took off 5 bases at V and 0 bases at J, with 11 bases between the two ends. The germline CDR1 and CDR2 sequences are MNHEY and SVGEGT. As DNA, the CDR3 is TGTGCCAGCAGTAAACACGGTAGCTCCTACAATGAGCAGTTCTTC. It translates to CASSKHGSSYNEQFF.

This clonotype turned up a few times. The chain carries TRBV20-1 and TRBJ2-3, with TRBD2 matching over 12 bases. The CDR3 extends over 15 amino acids. The J segment lost 4 bases and the V segment lost 6 bases, leaving 8 bases of the junction unmatched. Per the germline V gene, CDR1 is DFQATT and CDR2 is SNEGSKA (reference sequence). The CDR3: CSAAGLAGNPDTQYF. The CDR3, as DNA: TGCAGTGCCGCCGGACTAGCGGGAAACCCAGATACGCAGTATTTT.

This chain joins TRBV11-2 and TRBJ2-7, with a weak D call TRBD2 (6 bases). Trimming removed 2 bases from V and 1 base from J, with 12 bases in between. From germline, CDR1 is SGHAT and CDR2 FQNNGV. The CDR3 consists of 15 residues. The CDR3, as DNA: TGTGCCAGCAGCTTAATCTGGGGACTTTCCTACGAGCAGTACTTC. This gives the protein CASSLIWGLSYEQYF. Using reference TRBV11-2 and TRBJ2-7 for the parts outside the CDR3, the full variable domain is EAGVAQSPRYKIIEKRQSVAFWCNPISGHATLYWYQQILGQGPKLLIQFQNNGVVDDSQLPKDRFSAERLKGVDSTLKIQPAKLEDSAVYLCASSLIWGLSYEQYFGPGTRLTVT.

V and J are TRBV5-1 and TRBJ2-1, with a possible D match to TRBD1 (6 bases). Trimming cost V 2 bases and J 9 bases, with 21 bases left between them. CDR3 length equals 16 residues. The germline CDR1 and CDR2 sequences are SGHRS and YFSETQ. The CDR3 DNA is TGCGCCAGCAGCTTACTGGACAGCCGTATCTTTATTGAGCAGTTCTTC. It codes for CASSLLDSRIFIEQFF.

This clonotype was detected a few times. The V and J genes are TRBV20-1 and TRBJ2-4; D not resolved. Germline V gives CDR1 DFQATT, CDR2 SNEGSKA (reference sequence). V gave up 5 bases and J gave up 5 bases, with 16 bases separating them. There are 14 residues in the CDR3. As DNA, the CDR3 is TGCAGTGCTCGCGACCCTCTACGTCAAAACATTCAGTACTTC. It yields the protein CSARDPLRQNIQYF.

V gene TRBV20-1 combines with J gene TRBJ2-7; tentatively, D is TRBD2 (6 bases). Per germline, CDR1 DFQATT and CDR2 SNEGSKA (reference sequence). This CDR3 region has 14 residues. Trimming removed 3 bases at V and 4 bases at J, with 16 bases between. CDR3 bases: TGCAGTGCTAGTAGCAGCGGGTTCGTTTACGAGCAGTACTTC. As protein: CSASSSGFVYEQYF.

The chain couples TRBV14 to TRBJ1-2, with TRBD1 as a possible D gene (6 bases). Germline lookup yields CDR1 SGHDN and CDR2 FVKESK. This CDR3 contains 15 residues. The V and J ends lost 1 base and 4 bases respectively, with 13 bases between them. The CDR3 nucleotides are TGTGCCAGCAGCCAAGCGTTGAGGGGGGCCTATGGCTACACCTTC. This sequence encodes CASSQALRGAYGYTF.